This T cell receptor (beta chain) comes out of a study of blood T cells in healthy people across ages. The study, taken as a whole, reports: As age increased, TCR beta diversity per million T cells fell in a roughly linear fashion.

Trimming removed 2 bases at V and 7 bases at J, with 6 bases between. The CDR3 is 12 residues long. A sample-barcoded 5' primer and a J-beta primer mix were used in a second PCR of roughly 7 to 11 cycles. TCRdb recomputed calls from the 5' RACE reads with MiXCR, one row per CDR3 protein. The sample contains about 730,000 distinct CDR3 sequences, around 46% of which appear only once. About this clonotype: Its cognate antigen is unknown.

Collection of roughly 9.6 milliliters of peripheral blood was performed for each donor. This TCR derives from an older woman in good health. Sample: blood. The chain has TRBV12-3 or TRBV12-4 and TRBJ1-3; D call uncertain. CDR3 protein: CASSLPRNTIYF. For the CDR3, the DNA is TGTGCCAGCAGTTTACCCAGGAACACCATATATTTT.